This TCR beta chain was captured in a study of neurological immune-mediated disorders. TCRdb passed the 5' RACE reads through MiXCR, listing each CDR3 protein once. The profile shows 75,000 to 95,000 distinct CDR3 sequences, about 15% of them singletons. The germline CDR1 and CDR2 sequences are DFQATT and SNEGSKA (reference sequence). V gave up 3 bases and J gave up 1 base, with 16 bases separating them. The CDR3 contains 16 residues. This clonotype was seen many times. This chain joins TRBV20-1 and TRBJ2-1; D is possibly TRBD2 (7 bases). This receptor was identified in a woman aged 40 to 55 in good health. The sequenced sample consisted of PBMCs. The CDR3 DNA sequence: TGCAGTGCTAGGGATATTGGGGGGGCATCCTACAATGAGCAGTTCTTC. Its translation is CSARDIGGASYNEQFF.